The present T cell receptor (beta chain) was sequenced within a study of PD-1 blockade in classical Hodgkin lymphoma. Every patient had relapsed following autologous stem cell transplantation, and cohorts differed in brentuximab vedotin exposure. Magnetic negative selection purified CD4+ T cells from thawed PBMCs. The data were produced by immunoSEQ multiplex PCR, yet TCRdb's version contains in-frame clones alone and is incomplete. The sample has 9,900 or so clones, 74% seen once. Trimming removed 3 bases at V and 6 bases at J, with 12 bases between. CDR3 length equals 13 residues. Germline-derived CDR1 and CDR2 are SGHRS and YFSETQ.

The clonotype comes from a human donor with classical Hodgkin lymphoma. The sample was CD4+ T cells from blood, taken at baseline. This chain uses TRBV5-1 with TRBJ1-1, with TRBD1 as a possible D gene (5 bases). CDR3 DNA sequence: TGCGCCAGCAGCTGGGGGACCGCAGCTGAAGCTTTCTTT. Its protein product is CASSWGTAAEAFF.